This is a list of T cell receptor beta chains from one sample in a study of T cell responses to AZD1222 COVID-19 vaccine. Generated by immunoSEQ multiplex PCR, the TCRdb table keeps only in-frame clones and is missing some. The sample shows around 140,000 clones, 91% of them seen only once. Here the sequenced sample was peripheral blood, taken 28 days after the second dose of the MenACWY control vaccine. The receptors come from an adult who received the MenACWY meningococcal vaccine as a control. Both conserved end residues are part of each CDR3. A D gene is named only where the DNA matches it firmly. The size of a clone is reported for some rows only, either as once, few or many, or as a class for expanded clones.

D gene: NA; V gene: TRBV5-1; clone size: NA; J gene: TRBJ1-6; CDR3 DNA: TGCGCCAGCAGCTTGCAGTCTATACCAAATTCACCCCTCCACTTT; CDR3 protein: CASSLQSIPNSPLHF
D gene: NA; V gene: TRBV19; clone size: NA; J gene: TRBJ1-1; CDR3 DNA: TGTGCCAGTAGTGTGGAGGACAGCCCGAACACTGAAGCTTTCTTT; CDR3 protein: CASSVEDSPNTEAFF
D gene: TRBD1; V gene: TRBV7-3; clone size: NA; J gene: TRBJ2-7; CDR3 DNA: TGTGCCAGCAGCACGGACAGGGGCGACGAGCAGTACTTC; CDR3 protein: CASSTDRGDEQYF
D gene: TRBD2; V gene: TRBV19; clone size: NA; J gene: TRBJ2-3; CDR3 DNA: TGTGCCAGTAGTCCGGGAGGTCCCCCCACAGATACGCAGTATTTT; CDR3 protein: CASSPGGPPTDTQYF
D gene: NA; V gene: TRBV28; clone size: once; J gene: TRBJ2-2; CDR3 DNA: TGTGCCAGCAGTTTATGGAAGGGGAACGGGGAGCTGTTTTTT; CDR3 protein: CASSLWKGNGELFF
D gene: TRBD1; V gene: TRBV19; clone size: NA; J gene: TRBJ1-4; CDR3 DNA: TGTGCCAGTAGTATAGATCAGCGGACAGGAGTTGCAACTAATGAAAAACTGTTTTTT; CDR3 protein: CASSIDQRTGVATNEKLFF
D gene: TRBD2; V gene: TRBV4-3; clone size: NA; J gene: TRBJ2-1; CDR3 DNA: TGCGCCAGCAGCCAAATAGCGGGGGGAAACTACAATGAGCAGTTCTTC; CDR3 protein: CASSQIAGGNYNEQFF
D gene: TRBD2; V gene: TRBV6-5; clone size: NA; J gene: TRBJ2-7; CDR3 DNA: TGTGCCAGCAGTCGACCCGGGACTAACTACGAGCAGTACTTC; CDR3 protein: CASSRPGTNYEQYF
D gene: NA; V gene: TRBV9; clone size: NA; J gene: TRBJ2-3; CDR3 DNA: TGTGCCAGCAGCGTAATAAAGGGGGGCACAGATACGCAGTATTTT; CDR3 protein: CASSVIKGGTDTQYF
D gene: NA; V gene: TRBV15; clone size: once; J gene: TRBJ1-2; CDR3 DNA: TGTGCCACCAGCAGAGCCCAGGATCACTATGGCTACACCTTC; CDR3 protein: CATSRAQDHYGYTF
D gene: TRBD1; V gene: TRBV11-3; clone size: NA; J gene: TRBJ1-5; CDR3 DNA: TGTGCCAGCAGCTTAGTGGGCACGGGACAGGGCAATCAGCCCCAGCATTTT; CDR3 protein: CASSLVGTGQGNQPQHF
D gene: NA; V gene: TRBV3-1/TRBV3-2; clone size: NA; J gene: TRBJ2-5; CDR3 DNA: TGTGCCAGCAGCCAAGATGGGACTCGACAAGAGACCCAGTACTTC; CDR3 protein: CASSQDGTRQETQYF
D gene: NA; V gene: TRBV11-2; clone size: once; J gene: TRBJ1-2; CDR3 DNA: TGTGCCAGCAGCTTAGTTGGTGGCGCAGATGGCTACACCTTC; CDR3 protein: CASSLVGGADGYTF
D gene: TRBD1; V gene: TRBV27; clone size: NA; J gene: TRBJ2-3; CDR3 DNA: TGTGCCACCCACCCGACAGGGTCAGATACGCAGTATTTT; CDR3 protein: CATHPTGSDTQYF
D gene: NA; V gene: TRBV2; clone size: NA; J gene: TRBJ1-2; CDR3 DNA: TGTGCCAGCAGTGAGCGGGAAGGGGCTGCTGGCTACACCTTC; CDR3 protein: CASSEREGAAGYTF
D gene: NA; V gene: TRBV14; clone size: NA; J gene: TRBJ1-2; CDR3 DNA: TGTGCCAGCAGTGTTTCTAGGGGCTATGGCTACACCTTC; CDR3 protein: CASSVSRGYGYTF
D gene: TRBD2; V gene: TRBV27; clone size: NA; J gene: TRBJ2-1; CDR3 DNA: TGTGCCAGCAGTCGGAATAGCGGGAGTTACAATGAGCAGTTCTTC; CDR3 protein: CASSRNSGSYNEQFF
D gene: TRBD1; V gene: TRBV5-6; clone size: NA; J gene: TRBJ2-5; CDR3 DNA: TGTGCCAGCAGCTTGGCAGGACAGGGCCAAGAGACCCAGTACTTC; CDR3 protein: CASSLAGQGQETQYF
D gene: TRBD1; V gene: TRBV6-2/TRBV6-3; clone size: once; J gene: TRBJ2-1; CDR3 DNA: TGTGCCAGCAGTGACGGACAGGGAGTGCCCTACAATGAGCAGTTCTTC; CDR3 protein: CASSDGQGVPYNEQFF
D gene: TRBD2; V gene: TRBV28; clone size: NA; J gene: TRBJ2-1; CDR3 DNA: TGTGCCAGCAGTTCGCAGACTAGCGGGGCAAACAATGAGCAGTTCTTC; CDR3 protein: CASSSQTSGANNEQFF
D gene: TRBD1; V gene: TRBV18; clone size: NA; J gene: TRBJ1-3; CDR3 DNA: TGTGCCAGCTCACCACTGACAGGGGGTCGAATCGGAAACACCATATATTTT; CDR3 protein: CASSPLTGGRIGNTIYF
D gene: NA; V gene: TRBV10-3; clone size: NA; J gene: TRBJ2-5; CDR3 DNA: TGTGCCATCAGTGGTCTCGCCCAAGAGACCCAGTACTTC; CDR3 protein: CAISGLAQETQYF
D gene: NA; V gene: TRBV28; clone size: NA; J gene: TRBJ1-2; CDR3 DNA: TGTGCCAGCAGCCCTACTCCGCCGGGACTCGGGGGAATCTATGGCTACACCTTC; CDR3 protein: CASSPTPPGLGGIYGYTF
D gene: NA; V gene: TRBV27; clone size: NA; J gene: TRBJ2-1; CDR3 DNA: TGTGCCAGCAGTTTATCGGATAGGGCCCCCAATGAGCAGTTCTTC; CDR3 protein: CASSLSDRAPNEQFF
D gene: NA; V gene: TRBV19; clone size: NA; J gene: TRBJ2-6; CDR3 DNA: TGTGCCAGTAGTACCCGCTCTGGGGCCAACGTCCTGACTTTC; CDR3 protein: CASSTRSGANVLTF
D gene: TRBD1; V gene: TRBV19; clone size: few; J gene: TRBJ2-7; CDR3 DNA: TGTGCCAGTAGTATCCAGGGACAGGGGGCGCACGAGCAGTACTTC; CDR3 protein: CASSIQGQGAHEQYF
D gene: NA; V gene: TRBV19; clone size: NA; J gene: TRBJ1-5; CDR3 DNA: TGTGCCAGTAGTATAGATGTAGGGGATCAGCCCCAGCATTTT; CDR3 protein: CASSIDVGDQPQHF
D gene: NA; V gene: TRBV5-1; clone size: NA; J gene: TRBJ1-1; CDR3 DNA: TGCGCCAGCAGCTTGATTTTGGGCACTGAAGCTTTCTTT; CDR3 protein: CASSLILGTEAFF
D gene: NA; V gene: TRBV9; clone size: NA; J gene: TRBJ2-3; CDR3 DNA: TGTGCCAGCAGCGTAGGAGGTAGCACAGATACGCAGTATTTT; CDR3 protein: CASSVGGSTDTQYF
D gene: TRBD1; V gene: TRBV7-3; clone size: NA; J gene: TRBJ2-2; CDR3 DNA: TGTGCCAGCAGCTTAAGACAGGGTGGTACCGGGGAGCTGTTTTTT; CDR3 protein: CASSLRQGGTGELFF
D gene: TRBD1; V gene: TRBV7-2; clone size: NA; J gene: TRBJ2-1; CDR3 DNA: TGTGCCAGCAGCACTCCGGGACAGGGCACGTTCTTC; CDR3 protein: CASSTPGQGTFF
D gene: TRBD1; V gene: TRBV7-3; clone size: NA; J gene: TRBJ1-1; CDR3 DNA: TGTGCCAGCAGCCCGGGACAGGGGGTCGGCACTGAAGCTTTCTTT; CDR3 protein: CASSPGQGVGTEAFF
D gene: NA; V gene: TRBV18; clone size: NA; J gene: TRBJ2-2; CDR3 DNA: TGTGCCAGCTCACCGTTACACAGTGGGATTTCCGGGGAGCTGTTTTTT; CDR3 protein: CASSPLHSGISGELFF
D gene: NA; V gene: TRBV28; clone size: NA; J gene: TRBJ1-5; CDR3 DNA: TGTGCCAGCAGTTTCGGGCAGACGAATCAGCCCCAGCATTTT; CDR3 protein: CASSFGQTNQPQHF
D gene: NA; V gene: TRBV19; clone size: NA; J gene: TRBJ2-3; CDR3 DNA: TGTGCCAGTAGCCATCTCGAGGGGCAATCTTGGACAGATACGCAGTATTTT; CDR3 protein: CASSHLEGQSWTDTQYF
D gene: NA; V gene: TRBV5-1; clone size: NA; J gene: TRBJ2-1; CDR3 DNA: TGCGCCAGCAGCTTGACACGTTCCCATGAGCAGTTCTTC; CDR3 protein: CASSLTRSHEQFF
D gene: NA; V gene: TRBV24-1; clone size: NA; J gene: TRBJ2-1; CDR3 DNA: TGTGCCACCAGTGATAACCGACAGCTCCGGAATGAGCAGTTCTTC; CDR3 protein: CATSDNRQLRNEQFF
D gene: NA; V gene: TRBV5-1; clone size: NA; J gene: TRBJ1-3; CDR3 DNA: TGCGCCAGCAGCTCGGGCGGGGGTGGAAACACCATATATTTT; CDR3 protein: CASSSGGGGNTIYF
D gene: NA; V gene: TRBV19; clone size: NA; J gene: TRBJ2-5; CDR3 DNA: TGTGCCAGTAGTACCAGGACAGAACAGTACCAAGAGACCCAGTACTTC; CDR3 protein: CASSTRTEQYQETQYF
D gene: TRBD2; V gene: TRBV28; clone size: once; J gene: TRBJ2-1; CDR3 DNA: TGTGCCAGCAGCCTTACTAGCGGGAGTAGAAATGAGCAGTTCTTC; CDR3 protein: CASSLTSGSRNEQFF
D gene: NA; V gene: TRBV27; clone size: NA; J gene: TRBJ1-2; CDR3 DNA: TGTGCCAGCAGCGCCGCCGGGGGGAGCTACACCTTC; CDR3 protein: CASSAAGGSYTF
D gene: TRBD1; V gene: TRBV13; clone size: NA; J gene: TRBJ2-7; CDR3 DNA: TGTGCCAGCAGCTTGCCGGGACAGTCCTACGAGCAGTACTTC; CDR3 protein: CASSLPGQSYEQYF
D gene: NA; V gene: TRBV10-2; clone size: NA; J gene: TRBJ2-7; CDR3 DNA: TGCGCCAGCAGTGGGCTAGGGACTCCTACCTACGAGCAGTACTTC; CDR3 protein: CASSGLGTPTYEQYF
D gene: TRBD2; V gene: TRBV5-1; clone size: NA; J gene: TRBJ2-7; CDR3 DNA: TGCGCCAGCGCCGTGACTAGCGGGGCCTACGAGCAGTACTTC; CDR3 protein: CASAVTSGAYEQYF
D gene: NA; V gene: TRBV25-1; clone size: NA; J gene: TRBJ1-2; CDR3 DNA: TGTGCCAGCAGTGAATCTACAGGAGTTTATGGCTACACCTTC; CDR3 protein: CASSESTGVYGYTF
D gene: NA; V gene: TRBV2; clone size: NA; J gene: TRBJ1-2; CDR3 DNA: TGTGCCAATAGCCCGCAAACAGTCTTC; CDR3 protein: CANSPQTVF
D gene: NA; V gene: TRBV7-2; clone size: NA; J gene: TRBJ2-5; CDR3 DNA: TGTGCCAGCAGCTTAGGGGGGGCCGTCCAAGAGACCCAGTACTTC; CDR3 protein: CASSLGGAVQETQYF
D gene: NA; V gene: TRBV19; clone size: NA; J gene: TRBJ2-7; CDR3 DNA: TGTGCCAGTAGTATCGGTCCGGGGGTGGGGGCTGGCTACGAGCAGTACTTC; CDR3 protein: CASSIGPGVGAGYEQYF
D gene: NA; V gene: TRBV2; clone size: NA; J gene: TRBJ2-3; CDR3 DNA: TGTGCCAGCAGTCGGGACGGGTCCGGAGATACGCAGTATTTT; CDR3 protein: CASSRDGSGDTQYF
D gene: NA; V gene: TRBV20-1; clone size: NA; J gene: TRBJ1-2; CDR3 DNA: TGCAGTGCTAGTATACAGGTCCCTTCTAACTATGGCTACACCTTC; CDR3 protein: CSASIQVPSNYGYTF
D gene: NA; V gene: TRBV15; clone size: NA; J gene: TRBJ2-7; CDR3 DNA: TGTGCCACCAGCCCAGGTCGCGGGGTCCGCTCCTACGAGCAGTACTTC; CDR3 protein: CATSPGRGVRSYEQYF
D gene: TRBD2; V gene: TRBV6-6; clone size: NA; J gene: TRBJ2-7; CDR3 DNA: TGTGCCAGCAGTACCCTAGCGGGAGAGGGGGAGCAGTACTTC; CDR3 protein: CASSTLAGEGEQYF
D gene: NA; V gene: TRBV18; clone size: NA; J gene: TRBJ2-2; CDR3 DNA: TGTGCCAGCTCACCACCCACCCACGGAACCGGGGAGCTGTTTTTT; CDR3 protein: CASSPPTHGTGELFF
D gene: NA; V gene: TRBV12-5; clone size: NA; J gene: TRBJ2-7; CDR3 DNA: TGTGCTAGTGGTTTGGAGCAGGGAGTGCAGTACTTC; CDR3 protein: CASGLEQGVQYF
D gene: TRBD2; V gene: TRBV5-1; clone size: NA; J gene: TRBJ2-3; CDR3 DNA: TGCGCCAGCCGGTCAGCGGGGAGCACAGATACGCAGTATTTT; CDR3 protein: CASRSAGSTDTQYF
D gene: TRBD1; V gene: TRBV5-4; clone size: NA; J gene: TRBJ1-3; CDR3 DNA: TGTGCCAGCAGCTTTCGGGACAGCTCTGGAAACACCATATATTTT; CDR3 protein: CASSFRDSSGNTIYF
D gene: NA; V gene: TRBV3-1/TRBV3-2; clone size: once; J gene: TRBJ1-5; CDR3 DNA: TGTGCCAGCAGCCAAGATACCGGGCCTAACTATCAGCCCCAGCATTTT; CDR3 protein: CASSQDTGPNYQPQHF
D gene: NA; V gene: TRBV27; clone size: NA; J gene: TRBJ2-1; CDR3 DNA: TGTGCCAGCAGTTTAAGTCCGAGCCACAATGAGCAGTTCTTC; CDR3 protein: CASSLSPSHNEQFF
D gene: NA; V gene: TRBV19; clone size: NA; J gene: TRBJ1-2; CDR3 DNA: TGTGCCAGTACCAACAGGGCAGGGGACTATGGCTACACCTTC; CDR3 protein: CASTNRAGDYGYTF